This T cell receptor beta chain was sequenced in a study of regulatory T cells in long-lasting Graves disease. Study at large: Under 3 months of antithyroid drugs had been taken by newly diagnosed Graves' patients.

This clonotype occurred a few times. Its antigen is not identified. Time point meaning: newly diagnosed GD, antithyroid drugs for less than 3 months. The TCR library was made from RNA extracted from PBMCs. Study-wide findings and caveats: Sampling was limited to peripheral blood rather than thyroid tissue. Persistent cases favored TRBV28, TRBJ1-2 and TRBJ2-5.

HTBI primers from iRepertoire and Arm-PCR of CDR3 regions yielded the TCR beta libraries. TCRdb redid the calling of the multiplex PCR reads with MiXCR, one entry per CDR3 protein. Counted here are more than 300,000 distinct CDR3 sequences, 12% occurring once; the ten biggest clones make up 15% to 20%. The V end lost 7 bases, the J end lost 5 bases, and 17 bases lay between the germline ends. CDR3 length: 14 amino acids. This same sample was also taken into another study, of T cells in Graves' hyperthyroidism and ophthalmopathy. Per that study: Aged 18 to 65, the patients had hyperthyroidism that was newly diagnosed and had lasted under 2 months.

The specimen was peripheral blood mononuclear cells (PBMCs), collected at new diagnosis, from a patient treated with antithyroid drugs. This chain joins TRBV12-3 or TRBV12-4 and TRBJ2-5; D call uncertain. This TCR was sampled from a woman aged 18 to 35 with Graves disease. The CDR3 loop is CASTAGGLVETQYF. For the CDR3, the DNA is TGTGCCAGCACCGCCGGTGGGCTAGTGGAGACCCAGTACTTC.